The T cell receptor beta chain described here comes from a study of blood T cell repertoires in COVID-19. V was pared by 4 bases and J by 2 bases, with 11 bases between. Per germline, CDR1 GTSNPN and CDR2 SVGIG (reference sequence). The CDR3 extends over 13 amino acids. Enrolled through a virtual design, the participants were between roughly 18 and 100 years of age and came from roughly 22 US areas. Using immunoSEQ multiplex PCR, the repertoire was profiled, and TCRdb retains in-frame clones only, with some absent. Of fewer than 250,000 clones in the sample, 85% to 90% were seen once. The TCR was taken from a man aged 25 to 40 who had been exposed to COVID-19. The sequenced material came from PBMCs or T cells enriched from blood (not recorded which). The rearrangement joins TRBV30 to TRBJ1-2; the D is unclear. The CDR3 coding sequence is TGTGCCTGGAAAAAGCTGCCAAACTATGGCTACACCTTC. Translating it yields CAWKKLPNYGYTF.